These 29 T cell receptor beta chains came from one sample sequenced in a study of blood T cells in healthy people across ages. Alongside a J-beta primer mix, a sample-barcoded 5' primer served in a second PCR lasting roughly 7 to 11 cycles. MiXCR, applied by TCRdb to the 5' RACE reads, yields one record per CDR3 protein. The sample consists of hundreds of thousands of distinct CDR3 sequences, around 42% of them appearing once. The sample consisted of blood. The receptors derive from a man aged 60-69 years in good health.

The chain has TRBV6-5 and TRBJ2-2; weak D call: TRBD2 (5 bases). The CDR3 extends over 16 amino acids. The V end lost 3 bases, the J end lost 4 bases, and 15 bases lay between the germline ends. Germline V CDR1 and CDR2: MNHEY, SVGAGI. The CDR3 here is CASSYFSGESTGELFF. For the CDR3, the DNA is TGTGCCAGCAGTTATTTCTCTGGGGAGAGCACCGGGGAGCTGTTTTTT.

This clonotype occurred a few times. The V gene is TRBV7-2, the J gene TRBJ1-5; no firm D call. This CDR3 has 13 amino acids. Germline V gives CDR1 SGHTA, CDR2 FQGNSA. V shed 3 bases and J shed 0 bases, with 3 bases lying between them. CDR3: CASSFISNQPQHF. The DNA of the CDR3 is TGTGCCAGCAGCTTTATTAGCAATCAGCCCCAGCATTTT.

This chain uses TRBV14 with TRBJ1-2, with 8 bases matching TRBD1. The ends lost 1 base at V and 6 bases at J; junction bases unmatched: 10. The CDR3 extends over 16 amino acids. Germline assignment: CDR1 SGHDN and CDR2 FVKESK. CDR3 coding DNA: TGTGCCAGCAGCCAAGGGCGCCCCCAGGGGGCCGATGGCTACACCTTC. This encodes CASSQGRPQGADGYTF.

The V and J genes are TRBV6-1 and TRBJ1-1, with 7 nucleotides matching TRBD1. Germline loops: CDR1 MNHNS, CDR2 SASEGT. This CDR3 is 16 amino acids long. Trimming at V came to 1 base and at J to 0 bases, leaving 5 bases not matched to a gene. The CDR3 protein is CASSEGQGGLNTEAFF. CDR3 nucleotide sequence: TGTGCCAGCAGTGAAGGACAGGGCGGATTGAACACTGAAGCTTTCTTT.

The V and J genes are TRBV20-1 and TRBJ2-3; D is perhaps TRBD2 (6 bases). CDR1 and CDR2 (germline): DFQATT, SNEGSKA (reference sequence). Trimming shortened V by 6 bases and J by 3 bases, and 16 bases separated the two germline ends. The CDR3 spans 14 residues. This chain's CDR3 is CSARLVAQTDTQYF. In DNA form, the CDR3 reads TGCAGTGCCAGACTAGTGGCCCAAACAGATACGCAGTATTTT.

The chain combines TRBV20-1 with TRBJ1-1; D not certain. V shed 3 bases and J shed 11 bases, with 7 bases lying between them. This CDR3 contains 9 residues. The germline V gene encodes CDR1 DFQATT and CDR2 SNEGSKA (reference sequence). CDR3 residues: CSARETAFF. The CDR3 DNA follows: TGCAGTGCTAGGGAGACGGCTTTCTTT.

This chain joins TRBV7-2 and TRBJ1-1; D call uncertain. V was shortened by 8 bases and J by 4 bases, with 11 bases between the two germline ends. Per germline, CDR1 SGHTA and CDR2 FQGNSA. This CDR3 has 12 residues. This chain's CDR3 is CASSTAATEAFF. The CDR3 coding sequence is TGTGCCAGCTCCACTGCTGCCACTGAAGCTTTCTTT.

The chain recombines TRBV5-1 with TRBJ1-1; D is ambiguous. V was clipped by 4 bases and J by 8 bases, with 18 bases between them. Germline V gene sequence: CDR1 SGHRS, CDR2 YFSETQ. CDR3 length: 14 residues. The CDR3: CASSAAGSFPEAFF. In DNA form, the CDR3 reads TGCGCCAGCAGCGCCGCCGGGAGCTTTCCAGAAGCTTTCTTT.

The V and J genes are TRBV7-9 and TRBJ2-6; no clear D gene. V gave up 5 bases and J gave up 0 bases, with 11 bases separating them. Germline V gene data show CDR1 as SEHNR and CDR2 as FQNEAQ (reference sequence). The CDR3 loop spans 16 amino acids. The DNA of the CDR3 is TGTGCCAGCAGCGTTACGGATTTCTCTGGGGCCAACGTCCTGACTTTC. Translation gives CASSVTDFSGANVLTF.

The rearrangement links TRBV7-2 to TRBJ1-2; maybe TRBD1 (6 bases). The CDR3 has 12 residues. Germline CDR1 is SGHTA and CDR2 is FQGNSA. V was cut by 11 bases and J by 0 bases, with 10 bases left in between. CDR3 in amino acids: CAGGGANYGYTF. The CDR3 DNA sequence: TGTGCCGGCGGGGGCGCTAACTATGGCTACACCTTC.

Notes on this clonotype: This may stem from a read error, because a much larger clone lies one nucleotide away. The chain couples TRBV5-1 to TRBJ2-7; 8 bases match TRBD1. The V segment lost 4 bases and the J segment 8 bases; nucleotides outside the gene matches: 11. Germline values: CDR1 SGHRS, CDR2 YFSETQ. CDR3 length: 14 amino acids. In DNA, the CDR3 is TGCGCCAGCAGCGTGTATGACAGGGGAGACAAGCAGTACTTC. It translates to CASSVYDRGDKQYF.

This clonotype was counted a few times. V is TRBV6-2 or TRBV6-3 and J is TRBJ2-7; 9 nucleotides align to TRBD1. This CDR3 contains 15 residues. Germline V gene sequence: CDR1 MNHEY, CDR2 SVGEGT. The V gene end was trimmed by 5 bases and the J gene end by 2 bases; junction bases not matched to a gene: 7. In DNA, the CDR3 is TGTGCCAGCAGTACGTCCGGGACAGGGCCCTACGAGCAGTACTTC. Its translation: CASSTSGTGPYEQYF.

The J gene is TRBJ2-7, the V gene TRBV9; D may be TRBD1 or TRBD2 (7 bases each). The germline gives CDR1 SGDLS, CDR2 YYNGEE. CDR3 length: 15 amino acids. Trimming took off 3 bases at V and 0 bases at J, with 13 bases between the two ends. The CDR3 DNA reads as TGTGCCAGCAGCGCGGGGGGACAGATCTCCTACGAGCAGTACTTC. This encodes CASSAGGQISYEQYF.

The CDR3 loop is CASSFTGVGTEAFF. The CDR3 region has the DNA TGTGCCAGCAGCTTCACAGGAGTAGGAACTGAAGCTTTCTTT. The rearrangement joins TRBV5-6 to TRBJ1-1, with D perhaps matching TRBD1 (5 bases). CDR1 SGHDT and CDR2 YYEEEE come from the germline V gene. The CDR3 extends over 14 amino acids. Trimming stripped 2 bases from V and 5 bases from J, with 13 bases between. The entire variable domain, with the rest obtained from reference TRBV5-6 and TRBJ1-1, is as follows: DAGVTQSPTHLIKTRGQQVTLRCSPKSGHDTVSWYQQALGQGPQFIFQYYEEEERQRGNFPDRFSGHQFPNYSSELNVNALLLGDSALYLCASSFTGVGTEAFFGQGTRLTVV.

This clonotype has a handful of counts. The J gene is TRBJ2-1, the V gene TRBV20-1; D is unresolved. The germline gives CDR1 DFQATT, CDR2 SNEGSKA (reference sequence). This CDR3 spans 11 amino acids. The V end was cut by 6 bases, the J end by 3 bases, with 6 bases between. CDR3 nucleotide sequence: TGCAGTGCCGTGTACTACAATGAGCAGTTCTTC. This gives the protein CSAVYYNEQFF.

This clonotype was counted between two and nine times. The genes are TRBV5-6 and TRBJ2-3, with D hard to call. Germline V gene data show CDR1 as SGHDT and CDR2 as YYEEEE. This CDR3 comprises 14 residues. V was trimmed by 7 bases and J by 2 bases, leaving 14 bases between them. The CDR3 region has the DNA TGTGCCAGCGAGCCAGGAACCAACACAGATACGCAGTATTTT. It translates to CASEPGTNTDTQYF.

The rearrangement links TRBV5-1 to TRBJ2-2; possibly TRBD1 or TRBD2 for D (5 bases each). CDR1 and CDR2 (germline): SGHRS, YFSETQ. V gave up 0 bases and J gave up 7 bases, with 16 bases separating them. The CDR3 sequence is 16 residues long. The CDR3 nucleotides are TGCGCCAGCAGCTTGGTCGGGACCGACCCCGGCGGGGAGCTGTTTTTT. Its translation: CASSLVGTDPGGELFF.

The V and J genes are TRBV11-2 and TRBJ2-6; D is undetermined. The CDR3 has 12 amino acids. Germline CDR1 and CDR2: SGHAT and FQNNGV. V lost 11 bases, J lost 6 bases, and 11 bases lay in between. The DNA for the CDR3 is TGTGCCGAGGCCTCTTCGGCCAACGTCCTGACTTTC. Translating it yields CAEASSANVLTF.

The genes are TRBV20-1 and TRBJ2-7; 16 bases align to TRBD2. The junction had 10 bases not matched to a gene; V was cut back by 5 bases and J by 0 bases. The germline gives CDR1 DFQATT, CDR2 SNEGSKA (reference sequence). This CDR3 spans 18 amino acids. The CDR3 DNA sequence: TGCAGTGCTGGCCCGGGACTAGCGGGGGGGTTGAGCTCCTACGAGCAGTACTTC. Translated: CSAGPGLAGGLSSYEQYF.

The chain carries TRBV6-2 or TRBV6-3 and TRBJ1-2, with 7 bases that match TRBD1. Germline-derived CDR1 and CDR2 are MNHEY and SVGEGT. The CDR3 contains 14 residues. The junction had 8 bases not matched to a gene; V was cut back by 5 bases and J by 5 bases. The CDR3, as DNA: TGTGCCAGCAGTAAACAGGGGCCGAGGTATGGCTACACCTTC. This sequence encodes CASSKQGPRYGYTF.

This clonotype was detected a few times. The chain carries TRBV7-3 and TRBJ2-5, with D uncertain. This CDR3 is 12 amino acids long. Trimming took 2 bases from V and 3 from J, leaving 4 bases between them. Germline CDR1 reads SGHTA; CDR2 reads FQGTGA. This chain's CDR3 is CASSLWEETQYF. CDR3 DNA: TGTGCCAGCAGCTTATGGGAAGAGACCCAGTACTTC. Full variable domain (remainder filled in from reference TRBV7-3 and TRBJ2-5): GAGVSQTPSNKVTEKGKYVELRCDPISGHTALYWYRQSLGQGPEFLIYFQGTGAADDSGLPNDRFFAVRPEGSVSTLKIQRTERGDSAVYLCASSLWEETQYFGPGTRLLVL.

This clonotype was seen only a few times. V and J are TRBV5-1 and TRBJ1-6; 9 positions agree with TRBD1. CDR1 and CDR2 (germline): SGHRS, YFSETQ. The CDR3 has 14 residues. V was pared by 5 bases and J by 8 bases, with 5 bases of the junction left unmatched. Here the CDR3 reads CASSEGTGYSPLHF. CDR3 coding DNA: TGCGCCAGCAGTGAAGGGACAGGGTATTCACCCCTCCACTTT.

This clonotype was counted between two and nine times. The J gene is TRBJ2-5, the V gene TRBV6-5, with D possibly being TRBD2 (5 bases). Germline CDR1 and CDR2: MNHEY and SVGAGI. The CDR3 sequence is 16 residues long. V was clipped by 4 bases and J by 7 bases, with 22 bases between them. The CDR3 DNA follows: TGTGCCAGCAGTTTTTCTCACGACCCCCGGGCGGGGACCCAGTACTTC. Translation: CASSFSHDPRAGTQYF.

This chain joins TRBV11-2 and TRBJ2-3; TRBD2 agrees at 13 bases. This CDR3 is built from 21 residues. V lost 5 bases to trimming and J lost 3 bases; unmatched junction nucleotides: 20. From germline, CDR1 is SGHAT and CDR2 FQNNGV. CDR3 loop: CASSHNLLAGGYSVRTDTQYF. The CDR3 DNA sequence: TGTGCCAGCAGCCACAACTTACTAGCGGGGGGGTATTCTGTAAGGACAGATACGCAGTATTTT.

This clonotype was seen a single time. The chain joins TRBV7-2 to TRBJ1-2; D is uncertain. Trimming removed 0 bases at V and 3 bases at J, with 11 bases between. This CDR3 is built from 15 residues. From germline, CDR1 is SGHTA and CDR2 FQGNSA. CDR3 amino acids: CASSLARGNDYGYTF. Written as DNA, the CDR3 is TGTGCCAGCAGCTTAGCGCGAGGGAATGACTATGGCTACACCTTC. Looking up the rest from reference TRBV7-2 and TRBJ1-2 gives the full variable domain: GAGVSQSPSNKVTEKGKDVELRCDPISGHTALYWYRQSLGQGLEFLIYFQGNSAPDKSGLPSDRFSAERTGGSVSTLTIQRTQQEDSAVYLCASSLARGNDYGYTFGSGTRLTVV.

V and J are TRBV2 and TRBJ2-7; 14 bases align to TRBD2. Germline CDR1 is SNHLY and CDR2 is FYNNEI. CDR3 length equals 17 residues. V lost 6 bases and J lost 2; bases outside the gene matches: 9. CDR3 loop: CASREGLAGVWAYEQYF. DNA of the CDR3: TGTGCCAGCAGGGAGGGACTAGCGGGGGTTTGGGCCTACGAGCAGTACTTC.

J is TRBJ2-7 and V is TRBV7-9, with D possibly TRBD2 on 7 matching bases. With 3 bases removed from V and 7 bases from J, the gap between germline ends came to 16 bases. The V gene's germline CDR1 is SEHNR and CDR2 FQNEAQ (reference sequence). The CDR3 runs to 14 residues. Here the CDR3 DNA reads TGTGCCAGCAGCTTGAGGGGGGGGTCTGGTGAGCAGTACTTC. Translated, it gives CASSLRGGSGEQYF.

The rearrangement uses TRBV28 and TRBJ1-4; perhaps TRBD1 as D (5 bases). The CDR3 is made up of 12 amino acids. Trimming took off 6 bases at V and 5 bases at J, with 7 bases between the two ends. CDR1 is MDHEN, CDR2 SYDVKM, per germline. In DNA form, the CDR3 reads TGTGCCAGCAGACACAGGAATGAAAAACTGTTTTTT. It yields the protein CASRHRNEKLFF.

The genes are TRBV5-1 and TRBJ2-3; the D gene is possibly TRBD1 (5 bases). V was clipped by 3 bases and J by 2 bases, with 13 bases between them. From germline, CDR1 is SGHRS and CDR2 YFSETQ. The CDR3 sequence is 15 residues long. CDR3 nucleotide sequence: TGCGCCAGCAGCTCCTCTTTACAGGACACAGATACGCAGTATTTT. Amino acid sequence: CASSSSLQDTDTQYF.